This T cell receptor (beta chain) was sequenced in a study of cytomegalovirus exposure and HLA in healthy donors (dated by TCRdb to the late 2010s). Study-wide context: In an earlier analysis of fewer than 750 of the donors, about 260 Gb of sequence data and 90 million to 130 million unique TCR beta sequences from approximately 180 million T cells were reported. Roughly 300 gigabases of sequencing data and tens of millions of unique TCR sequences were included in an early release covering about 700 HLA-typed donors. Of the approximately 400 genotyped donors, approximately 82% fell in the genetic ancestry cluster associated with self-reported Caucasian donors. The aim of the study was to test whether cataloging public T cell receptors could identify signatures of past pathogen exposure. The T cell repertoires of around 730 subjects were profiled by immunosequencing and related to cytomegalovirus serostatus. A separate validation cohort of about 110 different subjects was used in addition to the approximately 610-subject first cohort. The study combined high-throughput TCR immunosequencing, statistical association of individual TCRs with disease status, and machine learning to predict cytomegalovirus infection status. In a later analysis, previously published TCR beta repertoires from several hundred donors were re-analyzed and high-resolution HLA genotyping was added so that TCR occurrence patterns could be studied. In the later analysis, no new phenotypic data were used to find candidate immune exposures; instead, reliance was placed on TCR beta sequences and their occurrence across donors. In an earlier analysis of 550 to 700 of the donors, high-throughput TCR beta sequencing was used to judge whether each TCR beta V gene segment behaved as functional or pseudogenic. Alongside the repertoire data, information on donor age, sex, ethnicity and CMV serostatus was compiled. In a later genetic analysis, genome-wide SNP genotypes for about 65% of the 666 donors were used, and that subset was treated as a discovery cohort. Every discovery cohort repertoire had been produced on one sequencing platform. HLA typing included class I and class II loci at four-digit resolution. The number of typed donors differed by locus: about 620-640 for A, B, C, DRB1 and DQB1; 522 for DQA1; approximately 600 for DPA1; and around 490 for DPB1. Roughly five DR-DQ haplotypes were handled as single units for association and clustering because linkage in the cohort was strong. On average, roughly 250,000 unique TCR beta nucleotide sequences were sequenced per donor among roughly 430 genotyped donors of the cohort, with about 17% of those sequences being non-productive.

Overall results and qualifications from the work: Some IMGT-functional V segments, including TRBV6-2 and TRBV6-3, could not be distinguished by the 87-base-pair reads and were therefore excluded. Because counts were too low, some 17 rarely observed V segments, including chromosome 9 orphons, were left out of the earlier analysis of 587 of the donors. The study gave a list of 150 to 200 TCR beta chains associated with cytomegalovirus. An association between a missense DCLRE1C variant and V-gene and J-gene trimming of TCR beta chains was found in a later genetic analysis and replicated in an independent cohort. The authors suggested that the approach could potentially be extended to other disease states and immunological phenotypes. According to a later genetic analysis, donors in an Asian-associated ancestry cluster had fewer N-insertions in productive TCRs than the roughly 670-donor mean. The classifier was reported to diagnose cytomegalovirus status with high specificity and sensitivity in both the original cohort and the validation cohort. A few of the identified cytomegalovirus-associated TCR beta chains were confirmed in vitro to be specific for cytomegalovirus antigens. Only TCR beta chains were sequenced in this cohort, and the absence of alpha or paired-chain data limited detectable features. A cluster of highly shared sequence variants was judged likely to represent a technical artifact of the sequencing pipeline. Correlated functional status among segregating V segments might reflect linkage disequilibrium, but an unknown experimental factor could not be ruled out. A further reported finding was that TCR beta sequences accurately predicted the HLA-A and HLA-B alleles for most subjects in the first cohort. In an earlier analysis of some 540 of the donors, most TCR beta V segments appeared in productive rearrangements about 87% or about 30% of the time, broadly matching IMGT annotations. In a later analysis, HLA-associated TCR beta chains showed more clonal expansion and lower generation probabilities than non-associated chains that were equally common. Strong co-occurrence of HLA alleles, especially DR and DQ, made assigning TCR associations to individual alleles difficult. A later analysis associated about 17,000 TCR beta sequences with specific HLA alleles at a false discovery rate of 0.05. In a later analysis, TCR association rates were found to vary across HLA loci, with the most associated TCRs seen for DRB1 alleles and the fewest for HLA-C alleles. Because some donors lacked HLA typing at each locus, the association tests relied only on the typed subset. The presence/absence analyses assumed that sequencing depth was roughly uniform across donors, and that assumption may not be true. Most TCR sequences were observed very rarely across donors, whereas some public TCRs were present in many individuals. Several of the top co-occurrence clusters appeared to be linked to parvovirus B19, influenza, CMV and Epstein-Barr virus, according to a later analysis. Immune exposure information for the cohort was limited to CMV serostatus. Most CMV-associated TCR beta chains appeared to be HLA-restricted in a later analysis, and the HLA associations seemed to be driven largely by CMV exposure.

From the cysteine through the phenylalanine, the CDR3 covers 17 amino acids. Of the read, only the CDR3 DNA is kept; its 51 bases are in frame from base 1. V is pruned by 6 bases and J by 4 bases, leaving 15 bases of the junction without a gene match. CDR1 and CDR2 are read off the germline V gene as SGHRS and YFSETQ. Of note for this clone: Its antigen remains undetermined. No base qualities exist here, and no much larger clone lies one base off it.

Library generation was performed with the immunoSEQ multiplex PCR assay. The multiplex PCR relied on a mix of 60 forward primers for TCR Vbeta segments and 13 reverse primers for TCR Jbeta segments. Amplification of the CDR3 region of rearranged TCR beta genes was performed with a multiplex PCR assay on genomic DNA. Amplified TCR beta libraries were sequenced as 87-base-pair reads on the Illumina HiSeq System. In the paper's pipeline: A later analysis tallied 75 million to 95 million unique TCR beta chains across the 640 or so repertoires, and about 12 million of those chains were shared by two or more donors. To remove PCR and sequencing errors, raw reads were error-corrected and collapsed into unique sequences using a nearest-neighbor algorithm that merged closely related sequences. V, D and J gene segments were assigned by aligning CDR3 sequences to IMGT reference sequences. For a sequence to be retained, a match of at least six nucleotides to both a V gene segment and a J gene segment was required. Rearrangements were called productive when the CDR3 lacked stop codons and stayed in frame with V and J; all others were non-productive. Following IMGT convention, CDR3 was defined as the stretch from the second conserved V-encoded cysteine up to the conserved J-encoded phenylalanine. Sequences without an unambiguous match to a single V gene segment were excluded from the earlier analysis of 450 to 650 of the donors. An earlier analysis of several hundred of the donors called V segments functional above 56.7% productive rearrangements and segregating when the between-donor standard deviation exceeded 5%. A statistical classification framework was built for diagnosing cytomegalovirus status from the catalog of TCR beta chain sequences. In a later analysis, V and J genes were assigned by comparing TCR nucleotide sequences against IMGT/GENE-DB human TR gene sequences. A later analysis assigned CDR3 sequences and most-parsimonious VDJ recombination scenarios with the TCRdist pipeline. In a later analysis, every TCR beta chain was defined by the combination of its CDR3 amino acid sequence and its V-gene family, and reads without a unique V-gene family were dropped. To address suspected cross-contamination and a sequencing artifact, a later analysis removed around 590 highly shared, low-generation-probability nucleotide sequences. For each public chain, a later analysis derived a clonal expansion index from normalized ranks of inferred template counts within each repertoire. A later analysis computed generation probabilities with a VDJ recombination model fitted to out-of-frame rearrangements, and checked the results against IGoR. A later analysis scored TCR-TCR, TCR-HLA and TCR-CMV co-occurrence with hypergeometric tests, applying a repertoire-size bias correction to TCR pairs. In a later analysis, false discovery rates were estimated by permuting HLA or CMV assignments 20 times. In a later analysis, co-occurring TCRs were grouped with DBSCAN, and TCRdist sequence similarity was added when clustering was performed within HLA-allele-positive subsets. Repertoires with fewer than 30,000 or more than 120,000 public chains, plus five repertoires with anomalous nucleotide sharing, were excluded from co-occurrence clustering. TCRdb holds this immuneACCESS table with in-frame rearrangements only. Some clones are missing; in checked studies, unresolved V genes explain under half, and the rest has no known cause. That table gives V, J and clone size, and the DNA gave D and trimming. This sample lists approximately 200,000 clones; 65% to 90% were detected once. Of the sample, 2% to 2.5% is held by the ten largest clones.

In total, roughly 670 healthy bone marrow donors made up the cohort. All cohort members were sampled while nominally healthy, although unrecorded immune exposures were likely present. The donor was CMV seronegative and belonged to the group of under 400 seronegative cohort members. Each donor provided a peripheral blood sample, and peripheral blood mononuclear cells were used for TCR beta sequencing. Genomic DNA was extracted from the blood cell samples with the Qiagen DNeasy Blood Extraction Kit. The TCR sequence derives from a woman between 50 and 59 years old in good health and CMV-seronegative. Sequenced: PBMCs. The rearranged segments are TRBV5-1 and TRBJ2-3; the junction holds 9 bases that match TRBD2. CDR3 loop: CASTRLAEPGGADTQYF. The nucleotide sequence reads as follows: TGCGCCAGCACCAGACTAGCGGAACCCGGTGGGGCAGATACGCAGTATTTT.